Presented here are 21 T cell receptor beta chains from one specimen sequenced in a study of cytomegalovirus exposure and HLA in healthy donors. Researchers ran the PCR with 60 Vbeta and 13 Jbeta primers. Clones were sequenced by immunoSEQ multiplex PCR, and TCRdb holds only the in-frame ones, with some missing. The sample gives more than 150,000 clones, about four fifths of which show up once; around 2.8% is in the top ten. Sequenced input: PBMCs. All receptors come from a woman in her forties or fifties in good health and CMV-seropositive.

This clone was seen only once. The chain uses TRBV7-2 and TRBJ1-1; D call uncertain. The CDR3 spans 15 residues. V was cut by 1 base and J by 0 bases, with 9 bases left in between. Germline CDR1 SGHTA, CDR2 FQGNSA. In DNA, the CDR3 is TGTGCCAGCAGCTTAGTGAGAATTATGAACACTGAAGCTTTCTTT. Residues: CASSLVRIMNTEAFF. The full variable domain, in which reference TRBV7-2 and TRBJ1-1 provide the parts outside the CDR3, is GAGVSQSPSNKVTEKGKDVELRCDPISGHTALYWYRQSLGQGLEFLIYFQGNSAPDKSGLPSDRFSAERTGGSVSTLTIQRTQQEDSAVYLCASSLVRIMNTEAFFGQGTRLTVV.

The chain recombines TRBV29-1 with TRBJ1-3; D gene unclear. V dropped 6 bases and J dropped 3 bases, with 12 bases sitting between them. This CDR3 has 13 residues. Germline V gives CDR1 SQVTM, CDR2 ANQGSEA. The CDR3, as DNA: TGCAGCGTGCCTGACTCTTTTGGAAACACCATATATTTT. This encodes CSVPDSFGNTIYF.

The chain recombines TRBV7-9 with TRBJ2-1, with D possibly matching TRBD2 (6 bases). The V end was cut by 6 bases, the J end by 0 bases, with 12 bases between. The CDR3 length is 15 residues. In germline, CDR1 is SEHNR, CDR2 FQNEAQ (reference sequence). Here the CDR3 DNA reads TGTGCCAGCAGTTCTGGGGGGATCTCCTACAATGAGCAGTTCTTC. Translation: CASSSGGISYNEQFF. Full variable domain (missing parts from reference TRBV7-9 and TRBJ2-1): DTGVSQNPRHKITKRGQNVTFRCDPISEHNRLYWYRQTLGQGPEFLTYFQNEAQLEKSRLLSDRFSAERPKGSFSTLEIQRTEQGDSAMYLCASSSGGISYNEQFFGPGTRLTVL.

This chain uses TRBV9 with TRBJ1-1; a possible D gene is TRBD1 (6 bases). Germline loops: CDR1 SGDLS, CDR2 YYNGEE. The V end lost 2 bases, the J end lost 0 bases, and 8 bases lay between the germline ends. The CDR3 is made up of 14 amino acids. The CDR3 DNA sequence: TGTGCCAGCAGCGTTGACAGGTTGAACACTGAAGCTTTCTTT. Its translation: CASSVDRLNTEAFF.

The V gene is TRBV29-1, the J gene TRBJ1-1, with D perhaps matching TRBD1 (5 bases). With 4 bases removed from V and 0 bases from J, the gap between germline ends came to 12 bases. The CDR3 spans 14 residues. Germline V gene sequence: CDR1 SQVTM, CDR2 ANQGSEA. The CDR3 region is CSVGRQGMNTEAFF. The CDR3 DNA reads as TGCAGCGTTGGCCGGCAGGGTATGAACACTGAAGCTTTCTTT.

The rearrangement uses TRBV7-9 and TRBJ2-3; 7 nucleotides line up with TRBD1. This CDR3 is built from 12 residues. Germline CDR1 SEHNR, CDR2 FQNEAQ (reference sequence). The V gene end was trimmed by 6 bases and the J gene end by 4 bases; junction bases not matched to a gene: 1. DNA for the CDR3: TGTGCCAGCAGAGGGGGCGCAGATACGCAGTATTTT. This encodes CASRGGADTQYF.

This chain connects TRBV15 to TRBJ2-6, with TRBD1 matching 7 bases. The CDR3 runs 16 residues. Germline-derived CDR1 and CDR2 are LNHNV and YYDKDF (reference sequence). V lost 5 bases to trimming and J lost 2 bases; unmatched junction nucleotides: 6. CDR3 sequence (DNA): TGTGCCACCAGCCTCCTTACAGGGGCTGGGGCCAACGTCCTGACTTTC. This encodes CATSLLTGAGANVLTF.

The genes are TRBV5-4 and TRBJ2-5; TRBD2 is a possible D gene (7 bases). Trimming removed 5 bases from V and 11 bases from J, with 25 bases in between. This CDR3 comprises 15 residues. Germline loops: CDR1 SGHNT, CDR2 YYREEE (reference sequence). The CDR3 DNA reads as TGTGCCAGCAGTGTGGGCGGGGGCCCATCCTACAAGCAGTACTTC. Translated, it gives CASSVGGGPSYKQYF.

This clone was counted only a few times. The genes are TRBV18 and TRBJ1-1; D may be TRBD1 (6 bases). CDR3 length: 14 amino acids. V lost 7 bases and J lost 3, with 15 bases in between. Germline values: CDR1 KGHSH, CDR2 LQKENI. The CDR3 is CASFPTGMDTEAFF. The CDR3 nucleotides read TGTGCCAGCTTCCCGACAGGAATGGACACTGAAGCTTTCTTT.

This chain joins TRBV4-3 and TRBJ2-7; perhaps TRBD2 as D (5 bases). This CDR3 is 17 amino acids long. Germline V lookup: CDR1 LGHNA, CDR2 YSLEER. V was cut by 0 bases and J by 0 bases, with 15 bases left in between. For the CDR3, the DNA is TGCGCCAGCAGCCAAGATTTCGGAGGATTAAGCTCCTACGAGCAGTACTTC. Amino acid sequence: CASSQDFGGLSSYEQYF.

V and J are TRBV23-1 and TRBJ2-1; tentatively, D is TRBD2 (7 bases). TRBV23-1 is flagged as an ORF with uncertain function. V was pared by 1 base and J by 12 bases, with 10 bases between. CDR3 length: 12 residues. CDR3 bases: TGCGCCAGCAGTCAATTCGGGGGGCTGCAGTTCTTC. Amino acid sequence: CASSQFGGLQFF.

In nucleotides, the CDR3 is TGTGCCAGCACCGGGGGGGTGTATACGCAGTATTTT. Its protein is CASTGGVYTQYF. The chain employs TRBV11-1 and TRBJ2-3; 8 bases are shared with TRBD2. Germline CDR1 reads SGHAT; CDR2 reads FQDESV (reference sequence). V shed 7 bases and J 7 bases; nucleotides not matched to a gene: 4. The length of the CDR3 is 12 residues.

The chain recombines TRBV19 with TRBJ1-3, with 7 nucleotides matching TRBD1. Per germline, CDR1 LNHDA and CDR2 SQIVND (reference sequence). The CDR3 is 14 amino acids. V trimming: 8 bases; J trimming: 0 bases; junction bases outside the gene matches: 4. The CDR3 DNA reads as TGTGCCAGTGGGGACAGATACTCTGGAAACACCATATATTTT. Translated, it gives CASGDRYSGNTIYF. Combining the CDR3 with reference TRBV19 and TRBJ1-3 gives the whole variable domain DGGITQSPKYLFRKEGQNVTLSCEQNLNHDAMYWYRQDPGQGLRLIYYSQIVNDFQKGDIAEGYSVSREKKESFPLTVTSAQKNPTAFYLCASGDRYSGNTIYFGEGSWLTVV.

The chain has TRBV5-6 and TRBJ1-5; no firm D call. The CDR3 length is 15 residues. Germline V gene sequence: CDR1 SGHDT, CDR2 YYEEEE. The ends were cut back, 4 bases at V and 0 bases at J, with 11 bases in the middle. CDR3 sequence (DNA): TGTGCCAGCAGCGCACATACGTATAGCAATCAGCCCCAGCATTTT. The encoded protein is CASSAHTYSNQPQHF.

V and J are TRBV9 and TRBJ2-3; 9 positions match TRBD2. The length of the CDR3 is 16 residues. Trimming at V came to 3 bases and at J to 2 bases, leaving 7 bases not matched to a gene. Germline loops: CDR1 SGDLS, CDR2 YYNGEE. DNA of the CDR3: TGTGCCAGCAGCGGCGGGGCGGGGGGGTACACAGATACGCAGTATTTT. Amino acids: CASSGGAGGYTDTQYF.

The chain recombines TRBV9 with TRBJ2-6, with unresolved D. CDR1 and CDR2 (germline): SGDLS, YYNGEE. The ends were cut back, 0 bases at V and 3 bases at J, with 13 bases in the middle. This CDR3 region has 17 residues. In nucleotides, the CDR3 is TGTGCCAGCAGCGTAGAGCCAGGCGTCGGTGGGGCCAACGTCCTGACTTTC. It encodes CASSVEPGVGGANVLTF. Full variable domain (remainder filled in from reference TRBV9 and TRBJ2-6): DSGVTQTPKHLITATGQRVTLRCSPRSGDLSVYWYQQSLDQGLQFLIQYYNGEERAKGNILERFSAQQFPDLHSELNLSSLELGDSALYFCASSVEPGVGGANVLTFGAGSRLTVL.

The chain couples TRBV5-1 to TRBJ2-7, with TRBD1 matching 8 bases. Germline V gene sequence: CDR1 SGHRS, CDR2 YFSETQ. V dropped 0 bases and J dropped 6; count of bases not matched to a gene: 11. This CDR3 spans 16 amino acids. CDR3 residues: CASSLEAGQGLSEQYF. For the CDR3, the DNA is TGCGCCAGCAGCTTGGAGGCAGGACAGGGATTGAGCGAGCAGTACTTC.

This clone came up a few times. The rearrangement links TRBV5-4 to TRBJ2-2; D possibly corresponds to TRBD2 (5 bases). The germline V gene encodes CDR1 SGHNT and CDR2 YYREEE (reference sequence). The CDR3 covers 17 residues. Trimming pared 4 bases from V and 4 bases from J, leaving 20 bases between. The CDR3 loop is CASSPGGGDSSTGELFF. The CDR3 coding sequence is TGTGCCAGCAGCCCCGGAGGCGGCGATTCCAGCACCGGGGAGCTGTTTTTT. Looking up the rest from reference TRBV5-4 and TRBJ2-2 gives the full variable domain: ETGVTQSPTHLIKTRGQQVTLRCSSQSGHNTVSWYQQALGQGPQFIFQYYREEENGRGNFPPRFSGLQFPNYSSELNVNALELDDSALYLCASSPGGGDSSTGELFFGEGSRLTVL.

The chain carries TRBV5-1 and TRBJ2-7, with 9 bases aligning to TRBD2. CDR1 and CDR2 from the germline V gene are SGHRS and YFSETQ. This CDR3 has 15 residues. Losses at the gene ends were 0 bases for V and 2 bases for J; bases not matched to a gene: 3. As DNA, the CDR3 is TGCGCCAGCAGCTTGGTAGCGGGGGAGGCCTACGAGCAGTACTTC. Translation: CASSLVAGEAYEQYF.

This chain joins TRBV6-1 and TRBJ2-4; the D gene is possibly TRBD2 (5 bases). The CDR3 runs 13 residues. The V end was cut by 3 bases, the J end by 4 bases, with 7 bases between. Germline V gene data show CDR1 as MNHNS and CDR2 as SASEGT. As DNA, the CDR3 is TGTGCCAGCAGTGATGAGGGAAAAAACATTCAGTACTTC. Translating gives CASSDEGKNIQYF.

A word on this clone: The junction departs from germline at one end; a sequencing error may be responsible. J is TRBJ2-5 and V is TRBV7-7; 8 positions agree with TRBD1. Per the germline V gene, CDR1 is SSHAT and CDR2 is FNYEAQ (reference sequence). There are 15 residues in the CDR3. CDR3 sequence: CASSLVQGAQETQYF. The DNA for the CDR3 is TGTGCTAGCAGCTTAGTTCAGGGGGCCCAAGAGACCCAGTACTTC.